This TCR beta chain was recorded in a study of radiation and T cells in renal cell carcinoma. Study results and limitations: Top tumor clonotypes rose in blood 2 weeks post-radiation, then contracted.

The trim removed 3 bases at V and 5 bases at J, leaving 7 bases unmatched. The CDR3 sequence is 14 residues long. Germline lookup yields CDR1 SGHDT and CDR2 YYEEEE. Assay: immunoSEQ multiplex PCR; the TCRdb copy retains only in-frame clones and omits some. The data contain roughly 120,000 clones, more than 80% of them singletons. Note on this clone: The antigen remains undetermined.

The time point was: blood 2 weeks post-SBRT. Treatment given: 15 Gy SBRT to primary tumor, nephrectomy 4 weeks later. The TCR originated in a woman between 55 and 75 years old with renal cell carcinoma. The chain recombines TRBV5-6 with TRBJ2-5; 7 bases agree with TRBD2. This specimen was blood, taken from a patient whose treatment included radiotherapy and nephrectomy. The CDR3 nucleotides are TGTGCCAGCAGCTCGCTGACTAGCAGGGAGACCCAGTACTTC. This sequence encodes CASSSLTSRETQYF. Full variable domain (remainder filled in from reference TRBV5-6 and TRBJ2-5): DAGVTQSPTHLIKTRGQQVTLRCSPKSGHDTVSWYQQALGQGPQFIFQYYEEEERQRGNFPDRFSGHQFPNYSSELNVNALLLGDSALYLCASSSLTSRETQYFGPGTRLLVL.